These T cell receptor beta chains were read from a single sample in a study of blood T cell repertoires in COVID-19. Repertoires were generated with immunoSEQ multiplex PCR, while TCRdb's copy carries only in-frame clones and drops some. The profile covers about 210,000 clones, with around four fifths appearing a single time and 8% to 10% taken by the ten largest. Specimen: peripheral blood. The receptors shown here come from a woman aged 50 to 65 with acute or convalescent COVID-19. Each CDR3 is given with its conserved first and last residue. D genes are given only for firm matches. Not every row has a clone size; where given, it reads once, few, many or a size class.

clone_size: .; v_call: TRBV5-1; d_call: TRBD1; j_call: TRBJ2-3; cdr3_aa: CASSPTGIGPTDTQYF; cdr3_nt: TGCGCCAGCAGCCCGACAGGGATCGGCCCTACAGATACGCAGTATTTT
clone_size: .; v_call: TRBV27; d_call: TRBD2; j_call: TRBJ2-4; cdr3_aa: CASSSTSFLAKNIQYF; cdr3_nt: TGTGCCAGCAGTTCGACTAGCTTTCTAGCCAAAAACATTCAGTACTTC
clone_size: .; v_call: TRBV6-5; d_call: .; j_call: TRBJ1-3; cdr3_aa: CASSYSRVGNTIYF; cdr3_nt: TGTGCCAGCAGTTACTCTAGAGTTGGAAACACCATATATTTT
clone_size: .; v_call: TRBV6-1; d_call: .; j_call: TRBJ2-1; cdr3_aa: CASSALAHSSYNEQFF; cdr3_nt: TGTGCCAGCAGTGCATTAGCGCATTCCTCCTACAATGAGCAGTTCTTC
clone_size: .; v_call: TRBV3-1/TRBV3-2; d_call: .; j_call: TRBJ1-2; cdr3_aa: CASSSGEGYTF; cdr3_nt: TGTGCCAGTTCCTCCGGGGAAGGCTACACCTTC
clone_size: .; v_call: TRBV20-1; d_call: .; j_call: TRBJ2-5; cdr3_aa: CSASRRNQETQYF; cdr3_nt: TGCAGTGCTAGTCGGCGGAACCAAGAGACCCAGTACTTC
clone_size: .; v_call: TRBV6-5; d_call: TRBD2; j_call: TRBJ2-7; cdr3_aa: CASYGRASYEQYF; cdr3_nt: TGTGCCAGTTACGGGAGGGCCTCCTACGAGCAGTACTTC
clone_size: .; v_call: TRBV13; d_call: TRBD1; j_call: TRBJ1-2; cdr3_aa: CASSPMGQVHSTGYTF; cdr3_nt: TGTGCCAGCAGTCCCATGGGACAGGTCCACTCCACGGGCTACACCTTC
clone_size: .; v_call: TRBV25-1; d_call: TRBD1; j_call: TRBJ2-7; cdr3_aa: CASRDTGQGRYEQYF; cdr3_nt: TGTGCCAGCAGGGATACGGGACAGGGAAGGTACGAGCAGTACTTC
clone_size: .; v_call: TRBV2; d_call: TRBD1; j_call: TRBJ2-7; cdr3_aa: CASSRQGAGTDEQYF; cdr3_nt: TGTGCCAGCAGTCGACAGGGGGCGGGTACCGACGAGCAGTACTTC
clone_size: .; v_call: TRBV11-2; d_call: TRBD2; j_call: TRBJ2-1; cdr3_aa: CASSLVGGTSGNEQFF; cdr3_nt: TGTGCCAGCAGCTTAGTAGGGGGGACTAGCGGTAATGAGCAGTTCTTC
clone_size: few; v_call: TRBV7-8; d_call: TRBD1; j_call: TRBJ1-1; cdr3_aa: CASTLTGANVNTEAFF; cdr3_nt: TGTGCCAGCACGCTGACAGGGGCCAATGTGAACACTGAAGCTTTCTTT
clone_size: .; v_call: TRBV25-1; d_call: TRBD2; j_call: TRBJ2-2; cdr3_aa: CASSARLAINTGELFF; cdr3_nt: TGTGCCAGCAGTGCCCGACTAGCTATCAACACCGGGGAGCTGTTTTTT
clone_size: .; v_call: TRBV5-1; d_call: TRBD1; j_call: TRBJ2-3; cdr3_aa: CASSLDRVTQYF; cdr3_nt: TGCGCCAGCAGCCTAGACAGGGTCACGCAGTATTTT
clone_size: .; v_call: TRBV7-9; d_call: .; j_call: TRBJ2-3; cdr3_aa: CASSLVSGTDTQYF; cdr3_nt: TGTGCCAGCAGCTTAGTGTCAGGGACAGATACGCAGTATTTT
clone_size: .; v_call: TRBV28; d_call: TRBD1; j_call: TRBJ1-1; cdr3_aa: CASSLVTGGNTEAFF; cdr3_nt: TGTGCCAGCAGTTTAGTTACAGGGGGCAACACTGAAGCTTTCTTT
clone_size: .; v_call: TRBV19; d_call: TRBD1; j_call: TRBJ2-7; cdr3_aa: CASSMGQGVHEQYF; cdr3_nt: TGTGCCAGTAGTATGGGACAGGGGGTTCATGAGCAGTACTTC
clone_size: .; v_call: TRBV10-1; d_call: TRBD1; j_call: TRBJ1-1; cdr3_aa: CASSDGRGLGEAFF; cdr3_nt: TGCGCCAGCAGTGATGGCAGGGGGCTTGGTGAAGCTTTCTTT
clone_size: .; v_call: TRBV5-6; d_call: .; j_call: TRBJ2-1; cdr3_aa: CASSLAGRVEFF; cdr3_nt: TGTGCCAGCAGCTTGGCCGGTCGGGTGGAGTTCTTC
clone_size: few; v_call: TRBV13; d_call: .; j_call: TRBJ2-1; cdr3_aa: CASSYRLNNEQFF; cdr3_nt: TGTGCCAGCAGCTACCGACTAAACAATGAGCAGTTCTTC
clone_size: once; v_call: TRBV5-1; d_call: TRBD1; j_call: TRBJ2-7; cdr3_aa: CASSLAKRDRGHEQYF; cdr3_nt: TGCGCCAGCAGCTTGGCCAAGCGGGACAGGGGCCACGAGCAGTACTTC
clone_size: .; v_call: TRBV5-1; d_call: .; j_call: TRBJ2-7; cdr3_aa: CASSGGGREQYF; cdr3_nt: TGCGCCAGCAGCGGGGGGGGGCGAGAGCAGTACTTC
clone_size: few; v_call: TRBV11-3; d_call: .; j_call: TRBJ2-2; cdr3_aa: CASSSQTSWELFF; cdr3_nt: TGTGCCAGCAGCTCGCAAACTAGCTGGGAGCTGTTTTTT
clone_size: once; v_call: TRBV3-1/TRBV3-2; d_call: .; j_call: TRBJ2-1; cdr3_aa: CASSQGAFAREFF; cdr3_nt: TGTGCCAGCAGCCAAGGGGCCTTTGCGAGGGAGTTCTTC
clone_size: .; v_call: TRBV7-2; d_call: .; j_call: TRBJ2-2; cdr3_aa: CASRWTRRTGELFF; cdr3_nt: TGTGCCAGCAGGTGGACAAGAAGGACCGGGGAGCTGTTTTTT
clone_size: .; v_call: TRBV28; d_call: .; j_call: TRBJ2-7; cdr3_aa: CASNSGAYEQYF; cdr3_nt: TGTGCCAGCAACTCAGGGGCATACGAGCAGTACTTC
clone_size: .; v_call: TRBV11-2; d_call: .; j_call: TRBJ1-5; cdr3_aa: CASSLDRGALVHSNQPQHF; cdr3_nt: TGTGCCAGCAGCTTAGACCGGGGGGCCTTGGTCCATAGCAATCAGCCCCAGCATTTT
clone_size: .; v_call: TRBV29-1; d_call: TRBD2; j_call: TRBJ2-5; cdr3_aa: CSVFGGRGRETQYF; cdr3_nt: TGCAGCGTATTCGGCGGGAGGGGTAGGGAGACCCAGTACTTC
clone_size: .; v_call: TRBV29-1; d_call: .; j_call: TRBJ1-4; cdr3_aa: CSVEGSGELFF; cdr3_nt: TGCAGCGTTGAAGGTTCGGGGGAACTGTTTTTT
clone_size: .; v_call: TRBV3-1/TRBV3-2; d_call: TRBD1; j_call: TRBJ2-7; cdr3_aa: CASSQESRTGSYEQYF; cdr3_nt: TGTGCCAGCAGCCAAGAATCGCGGACAGGATCCTACGAGCAGTACTTC
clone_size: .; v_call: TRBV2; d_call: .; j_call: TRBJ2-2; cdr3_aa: CASTEASTGELFF; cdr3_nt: TGTGCCAGCACCGAAGCGAGCACCGGGGAGCTGTTTTTT
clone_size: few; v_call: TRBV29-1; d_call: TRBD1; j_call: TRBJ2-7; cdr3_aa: CSVQGQGGDEQYF; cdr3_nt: TGCAGCGTTCAGGGACAGGGTGGCGACGAGCAGTACTTC
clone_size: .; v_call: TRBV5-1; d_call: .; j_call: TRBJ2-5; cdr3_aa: CASSLTEETQYF; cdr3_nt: TGCGCCAGCAGCTTGACGGAAGAGACCCAGTACTTC
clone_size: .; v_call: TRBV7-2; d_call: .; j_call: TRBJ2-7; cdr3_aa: CASSSGLISYEQYF; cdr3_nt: TGTGCCAGCAGCTCGGGACTGATTTCCTACGAGCAGTACTTC
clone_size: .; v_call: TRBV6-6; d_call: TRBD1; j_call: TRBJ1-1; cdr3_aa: CASSTKTGLGTEAFF; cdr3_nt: TGTGCCAGCAGTACGAAGACAGGGTTGGGCACTGAAGCTTTCTTT
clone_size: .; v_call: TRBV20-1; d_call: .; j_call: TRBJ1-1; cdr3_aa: CSALAFTEAFF; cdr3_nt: TGCAGTGCCCTGGCCTTCACTGAAGCTTTCTTT
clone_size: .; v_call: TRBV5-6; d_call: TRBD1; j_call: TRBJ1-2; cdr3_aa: CASSRSQGARGYTF; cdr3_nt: TGTGCCAGCAGCCGGTCACAGGGGGCGAGAGGCTACACCTTC
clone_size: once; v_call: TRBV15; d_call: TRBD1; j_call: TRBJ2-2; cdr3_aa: CATSRSGTGTGELFF; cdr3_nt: TGTGCCACCAGCCGTTCCGGGACAGGGACCGGGGAGCTGTTTTTT
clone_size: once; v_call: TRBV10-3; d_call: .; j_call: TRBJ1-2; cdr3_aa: CAISTPADYGYTF; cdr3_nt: TGTGCCATCAGTACCCCGGCGGACTATGGCTACACCTTC
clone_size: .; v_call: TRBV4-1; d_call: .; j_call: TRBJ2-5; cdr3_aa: CASSQDRVMETQYF; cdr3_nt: TGCGCCAGCAGCCAAGATCGCGTTATGGAGACCCAGTACTTC